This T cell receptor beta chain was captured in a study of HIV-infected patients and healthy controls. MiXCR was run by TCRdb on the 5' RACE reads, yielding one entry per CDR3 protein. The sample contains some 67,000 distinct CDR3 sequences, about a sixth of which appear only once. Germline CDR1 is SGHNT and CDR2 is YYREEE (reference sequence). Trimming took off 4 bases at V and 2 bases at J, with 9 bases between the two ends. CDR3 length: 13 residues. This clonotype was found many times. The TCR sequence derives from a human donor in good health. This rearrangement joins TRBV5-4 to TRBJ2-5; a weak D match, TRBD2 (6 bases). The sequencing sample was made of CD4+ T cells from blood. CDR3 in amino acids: CASSAGPQETQYF. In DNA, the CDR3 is TGTGCCAGCAGCGCGGGACCTCAAGAGACCCAGTACTTC. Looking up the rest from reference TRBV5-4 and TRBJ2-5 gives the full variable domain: ETGVTQSPTHLIKTRGQQVTLRCSSQSGHNTVSWYQQALGQGPQFIFQYYREEENGRGNFPPRFSGLQFPNYSSELNVNALELDDSALYLCASSAGPQETQYFGPGTRLLVL.